These 20 T cell receptor beta chains share one sample of origin, sequenced in a study of Tregs in tolerant kidney transplant recipients. Assay used: immunoSEQ multiplex PCR; TCRdb lists only in-frame clones, some missing. The sample has approximately 260,000 clones; roughly four fifths are singletons. Specimen: CD4+ T cells from blood. The receptors stem from a human donor in good health.

This clone was counted once. This chain joins TRBV7-9 and TRBJ2-7, with D possibly TRBD2 on 5 matching bases. Trimming took 2 bases from V and 1 from J, leaving 12 bases between them. The CDR3 consists of 15 residues. The germline gives CDR1 SEHNR, CDR2 FQNEAQ (reference sequence). CDR3 sequence (DNA): TGTGCCAGCAGCTTAAGAGAGGGTCTGTCCTACGAGCAGTACTTC. Protein: CASSLREGLSYEQYF.

The V and J genes are TRBV6-5 and TRBJ1-2; D possibly corresponds to TRBD1 (5 bases). Trimming took off 7 bases at V and 4 bases at J, with 16 bases between the two ends. CDR1 MNHEY and CDR2 SVGAGI come from the germline V gene. CDR3 size: 14 residues. CDR3 in amino acids: CASTNPQGLYGYTF. The CDR3 DNA follows: TGTGCCAGCACAAACCCCCAGGGACTCTATGGCTACACCTTC.

CDR3 nucleotides: TGCGCCAGCAGCCAAGAACAGCGGGGGGCCACAGATACGCAGTATTTT. As protein: CASSQEQRGATDTQYF. This chain connects TRBV4-1 to TRBJ2-3; 9 bases align to TRBD2. The CDR3 loop spans 16 amino acids. The V gene's germline CDR1 is MGHRA and CDR2 YSYEKL. The V and J ends lost 0 bases and 2 bases, in that order; junction bases with no gene match: 3.

The chain is built from TRBV5-1 and TRBJ1-2; D possibly corresponds to TRBD1 (5 bases). This CDR3 spans 15 amino acids. Trimming shortened V by 2 bases and J by 4 bases, and 15 bases separated the two germline ends. Germline loops: CDR1 SGHRS, CDR2 YFSETQ. The CDR3 coding sequence is TGCGCCAGCAGCTTCGGGGCCTCGGGCGGCTATGGCTACACCTTC. Encoded protein: CASSFGASGGYGYTF.

The gene calls are TRBV7-6 and TRBJ2-6, with D maybe TRBD2 (6 bases). This CDR3 spans 17 amino acids. The germline V gene encodes CDR1 SGHVS and CDR2 FNYEAQ. The germline V and J ends were trimmed by 5 bases and 4 bases, with 18 bases remaining between them. The CDR3 protein is CASSPWTTRSGANVLTF. DNA of the CDR3: TGTGCCAGCAGCCCCTGGACTACTAGATCCGGGGCCAACGTCCTGACTTTC.

This chain connects TRBV30 to TRBJ1-6; 7 positions match TRBD1. The CDR3 totals 13 residues. Germline V lookup: CDR1 GTSNPN, CDR2 SVGIG (reference sequence). V dropped 1 base and J dropped 7; count of bases not matched to a gene: 1. Here the CDR3 reads CAWSGQGNSPLHF. The DNA of the CDR3 is TGTGCCTGGAGTGGACAGGGAAATTCACCCCTCCACTTT.

Remarks on this clone: One end of the junction does not line up with germline, which may come from a read error. Additional DNA sequences in this sample encode the identical CDR3. The rearrangement uses TRBV9 and TRBJ2-7; D is unclear. The CDR3 is made up of 14 amino acids. From germline, CDR1 is SGDLS and CDR2 YYNGEE. CDR3 sequence (DNA): TGCGCCAGCAGCGTGGAGTGGTACCCCTACGAGCAGTACTTC. Amino acid sequence: CASSVEWYPYEQYF.

This clone was found a few times. This chain connects TRBV2 to TRBJ1-1; tentatively, D is TRBD1 (5 bases). The CDR3 spans 16 residues. V gave up 5 bases and J gave up 0 bases, with 16 bases separating them. The germline CDR1 and CDR2 sequences are SNHLY and FYNNEI. CDR3 loop: CASSQLGPGLNTEAFF. As DNA, the CDR3 is TGTGCCAGCAGTCAACTAGGCCCGGGGCTGAACACTGAAGCTTTCTTT.

This clone was observed a few times. V usage is TRBV6-1 and J usage is TRBJ1-4; 7 bases are shared with TRBD1. The germline gives CDR1 MNHNS, CDR2 SASEGT. The J segment lost 6 bases and the V segment lost 5 bases, leaving 6 bases of the junction unmatched. The CDR3 contains 14 residues. CDR3 protein: CASSLDREYEKLFF. Here the CDR3 DNA reads TGTGCCAGCAGTCTCGACAGGGAATATGAAAAACTGTTTTTT.

The CDR3 coding sequence is TGTGCCAGCAGTGGGGACAGGGGGCTAGGTGAGCAGTTCTTC. Its protein is CASSGDRGLGEQFF. The rearrangement uses TRBV6-1 and TRBJ2-1; TRBD1 aligns across 12 bases. This CDR3 contains 14 residues. V shed 4 bases, J shed 9 bases, and the junction held 4 bases outside the gene matches. CDR1 and CDR2 from the germline V gene are MNHNS and SASEGT.

The chain combines TRBV18 with TRBJ1-6; unclear D gene. Germline lookup yields CDR1 KGHSH and CDR2 LQKENI. The CDR3 has 15 residues. V was clipped by 7 bases and J by 7 bases, with 17 bases between them. The CDR3 spells CASFSSTASNSPLHF. The CDR3 coding sequence is TGTGCCAGCTTTTCATCGACCGCCTCAAATTCACCCCTCCACTTT.

The rearrangement links TRBV10-3 to TRBJ2-5, with TRBD1 matching over 7 bases. V shed 3 bases, J shed 2 bases, and the junction held 3 bases outside the gene matches. Germline CDR1 reads ENHRY; CDR2 reads SYGVKD. This CDR3 has 14 residues. In nucleotides, the CDR3 is TGTGCCATCAGTGACCCGGGACAGCAAGAGACCCAGTACTTC. This gives the protein CAISDPGQQETQYF.

This sequence joins TRBV6-1 and TRBJ2-1; the D is unclear. Trimming stripped 7 bases from V and 6 bases from J, with 19 bases between. Germline V gives CDR1 MNHNS, CDR2 SASEGT. This CDR3 region has 15 residues. The CDR3 loop is CASTPTRARSNEQFF. CDR3 sequence (DNA): TGTGCCAGCACTCCGACGAGAGCGAGGAGCAATGAGCAGTTCTTC.

In its sample, this clone was seen a few times. The chain is built from TRBV19 and TRBJ1-3; D is uncertain. Germline CDR1 is LNHDA and CDR2 is SQIVND (reference sequence). The V end lost 3 bases, the J end lost 4 bases, and 4 bases lay between the germline ends. The CDR3 runs to 12 residues. The CDR3 coding sequence is TGTGCCAGTAGTATGCGAGGAAACACCATATATTTT. It is translated as CASSMRGNTIYF.

This chain joins TRBV7-8 and TRBJ1-5, with D possibly TRBD1 on 6 matching bases. The V end lost 1 base, the J end lost 11 bases, and 15 bases lay between the germline ends. The V gene's germline CDR1 is SGHVS and CDR2 FQNEAQ. The CDR3 totals 14 residues. The CDR3 nucleotides are TGTGCCAGCAGCTTAGAAGTTGAATGGACAGCCCAGCATTTT. Residues: CASSLEVEWTAQHF. Using reference TRBV7-8 and TRBJ1-5 for the parts outside the CDR3, the full variable domain is GAGVSQSPRYKVAKRGQDVALRCDPISGHVSLFWYQQALGQGPEFLTYFQNEAQLDKSGLPSDRFFAERPEGSVSTLKIQRTQQEDSAVYLCASSLEVEWTAQHFGDGTRLSIL.

The chain couples TRBV7-9 to TRBJ2-7; 7 bases are a match to TRBD2. The V and J ends lost 1 base and 0 bases, in that order; junction bases with no gene match: 3. The CDR3 covers 15 residues. The germline V gene has CDR1 SEHNR and CDR2 FQNEAQ (reference sequence). The DNA of the CDR3 is TGTGCCAGCAGCTTAGAGGGCGGGAGCTCCTACGAGCAGTACTTC. Residues: CASSLEGGSSYEQYF.

V and J are TRBV19 and TRBJ1-1; TRBD1 matches at 8 bases. CDR1 and CDR2 from the germline V gene are LNHDA and SQIVND (reference sequence). The CDR3 has 13 residues. Trimming cost V 10 bases and J 5 bases; bases outside gene matches: 9. The CDR3 bases are TGTGCCAATGGAGGACAGGGCGAGACTGAAGCTTTCTTT. It codes for CANGGQGETEAFF. Full variable domain (outside the CDR3, taken from reference TRBV19 and TRBJ1-1): DGGITQSPKYLFRKEGQNVTLSCEQNLNHDAMYWYRQDPGQGLRLIYYSQIVNDFQKGDIAEGYSVSREKKESFPLTVTSAQKNPTAFYLCANGGQGETEAFFGQGTRLTVV.

The chain links TRBV2 to TRBJ1-1; D is uncertain. CDR1 and CDR2 (germline): SNHLY, FYNNEI. V was shortened by 6 bases and J by 1 base, with 9 bases between the two germline ends. The CDR3 spans 13 residues. The CDR3 sequence: CASSPGENTEAFF. CDR3 DNA sequence: TGTGCCAGCAGCCCCGGAGAGAACACTGAAGCTTTCTTT.

The rearrangement links TRBV30 to TRBJ2-1, with D possibly called TRBD1 or TRBD2 (6 bases each). The CDR3 spans 14 residues. Germline CDR1 is GTSNPN and CDR2 is SVGIG (reference sequence). The germline V and J ends were trimmed by 4 bases and 4 bases, with 14 bases remaining between them. CDR3 in amino acids: CAWTYGGAYNEQFF. The CDR3 DNA reads TGTGCCTGGACCTACGGGGGCGCTTACAATGAGCAGTTCTTC.

J is TRBJ1-3 and V is TRBV19, with TRBD1 matching over 8 bases. The CDR3 covers 16 residues. The V and J ends lost 9 bases and 2 bases, in that order; junction bases with no gene match: 12. Germline V gene sequence: CDR1 LNHDA, CDR2 SQIVND (reference sequence). The CDR3 DNA is TGTGCCAGCCGGGACCGGACAGGGAGGACTGGAAACACCATATATTTT. Translating it yields CASRDRTGRTGNTIYF.